A single T cell receptor beta chain is shown here with its context. This CDR3 has 18 residues. Trimming cost V 9 bases and J 2 bases; bases outside gene matches: 15. In the original workflow: Nucleated cell counts were estimated from reference gene primer amplification. Clones were sequenced by immunoSEQ multiplex PCR, and TCRdb holds only the in-frame ones, with some missing. The DNA was the basis for D and trimming; V, J and clone size are from that table. The sample shows tens of thousands of clones, nearly 80% of them seen only once. The source of the sample is a study of blood T cell repertoires in COVID-19. Study overall: COVID-19 samples from acute and convalescent phases originated in the United States, Italy and Spain. The analysed material was cDNA or gDNA that came from T cells, B-cell-depleted T cells, or PBMCs.

The sequenced sample consisted of peripheral blood. V gene TRBV23-1 combines with J gene TRBJ2-2; the match to TRBD2 covers 10 bases. TRBV23-1 is treated as an ORF (open reading frame) with a function not yet certain. This clonotype was obtained from a human donor in a cohort sampled during active COVID-19. CDR3 bases: TGCGCCAGGGCCCCGCCGGCTAGCGGGGGCCCTAACACCGGGGAGCTGTTTTTT. This encodes CARAPPASGGPNTGELFF.